This T cell receptor (beta chain) was identified during a study of T cell changes during pregnancy in multiple sclerosis. Clones were sequenced by immunoSEQ multiplex PCR, and TCRdb holds only the in-frame ones, with some missing. The sample includes 30,000 to 40,000 clones, roughly nine tenths of them seen just once. Trimming left V 3 bases short and J 3 bases short, with 8 bases between. Germline CDR1 ENHRY, CDR2 SYGVKD. This CDR3 has 14 residues. This clone was seen only a few times. This specimen was CD4+ T cells from peripheral blood mononuclear cells, taken in the first trimester of pregnancy. V and J are TRBV10-3 and TRBJ2-2; a possible D gene is TRBD2 (6 bases). This clonotype originated in a female donor in good health, enrolled as a control in a pregnancy study. In DNA, the CDR3 is TGTGCCATCAGTGACGGGGGAGACACCGGGGAGCTGTTTTTT. Its translation is CAISDGGDTGELFF.